By its share, the clone carrying this T cell receptor beta chain is medium-sized. Its antigen remains unknown. This entry comes from a study of CD8+CD57+ T cells in acquired aplastic anemia. Looking at the study overall: The average read count for CD4+ cells in healthy donors was around 11 million. Study-wide results and limits: Common to patients and controls were roughly 30 CD8+ CDR3 sequences.

Germline CDR1 and CDR2: SGHVS and FQNEAQ. The CDR3 is made up of 12 amino acids. V was clipped by 5 bases and J by 3 bases, with 8 bases between them. Genomic DNA, the template, was used for profiling of the TCR beta VDJ and CDR3. TCRdb used MiXCR to reprocess the reads, holding one entry per CDR3 protein. The sample lists 100,000 to 150,000 distinct CDR3 sequences; 48% were seen once. Sequencing was performed on sorted CD4+, CD8+, or CD8+CD57+ T cells (not recorded which) from PBMCs. V usage is TRBV7-8 and J usage is TRBJ2-7; D is unresolved. This clonotype originated in a human donor in good health, serving as a control. The chain's CDR3 is CASSPTGYEQYF. The CDR3, as DNA: TGTGCCAGCAGCCCTACTGGCTACGAGCAGTACTTC.